This T cell receptor (beta chain) was obtained from a study of blood T cell repertoires in COVID-19 (dated by TCRdb to about 2020). Study-level background: The collaborator samples originated in the United States, Italy and Spain and spanned the acute and convalescent phases of COVID-19. The samples were drawn from two sources: the first 160 participants of the ongoing ImmuneRACE study, and 1,254 subjects contributed by 6 global collaborators. Sample metadata almost always included a de-identified subject ID, COVID-19 status, age in years and sex. The prospective study material was composed of cDNA or gDNA derived from T cells, B-cell-depleted T cells, or PBMCs. Where available, HLA class I and class II types were taken from metadata supplied by the sample provider and were not determined by assay-based typing. The repertoires were released in a freely available public database meant as a resource for research on the immune response to SARS-CoV-2. The dataset comprised deeply sampled blood TCRbeta repertoires from subjects exposed to, actively infected with, or recovered from COVID-19. General findings and caveats noted by the study authors: How much clinical and demographic metadata was included differed by source and by participant, and the metadata was provided uncurated.

Participants in the prospective study were aged about 18 to 90 years, lived in 24 United States geographic areas, and enrolled through a virtual design. In the prospective study, participants were assigned to cohorts based on the clinical history participants reported in a screening survey and a study questionnaire. Exposed participants were defined as having been in contact with someone with a PCR-confirmed or clinician-diagnosed COVID-19 case within 2 weeks of study entry. Each participant in the prospective study had whole blood, serum and a nasopharyngeal or oropharyngeal swab collected by mobile phlebotomists. Participants in the prospective study had the option to provide additional blood draws and questionnaires over a roughly 2-month period. Prospective study blood samples were shipped either frozen or at room temperature before DNA extraction. A word on this clone: There is no known antigen for this receptor. No qualities accompany the bases; no much larger clone lies one base away.

TCRbeta CDR3 regions were amplified from genomic DNA using the immunoSEQ Assay, a bias-controlled multiplex PCR. For the original study's pipeline: The number of nucleated cells in each sample was estimated from the amplification of reference gene primers within the assay. To quantify the absolute abundance of each unique TCRbeta CDR3 rearrangement, sequence reads were collapsed and filtered. For each sample, productive Simpson clonality was calculated by taking the square root of Simpson's diversity index across productive rearrangements. TCRdb provides this immuneACCESS table in a form limited to in-frame rearrangements. Some clones are lacking; in checked studies, under half of them reflect an unresolved V gene, and why the rest are absent is not known. V and J calls and clone size are as listed in that table; D and trimming were resolved from the DNA. This sample comprises about 220,000 clones, about 80% of them detected only once. Clones ranked in the top ten supply approximately 4% of the sample.

Sequencing was carried out using PBMCs or T cells enriched from blood (not recorded which). The receptor was derived from a woman aged 40 to 50 who had been exposed to COVID-19.

The nucleotide sequence reads as follows: TGTGCCAGCAGGTTAGGGGGGGAAAGCAATCAGCCCCAGCATTTT. Its protein reads: CASRLGGESNQPQHF. The V and J segments used are TRBV28 and TRBJ1-5; the best D guess is TRBD1, with 6 bases matching. According to the germline V gene, CDR1 reads MDHEN and CDR2 reads SYDVKM. From cysteine to phenylalanine, the CDR3 is 15 amino acids long. Only the CDR3 DNA stays, 45 bases, in frame from base 1. Trimming at the junction amounts to 6 bases on V and 1 base on J, and the germline ends lie 13 bases apart.